This T cell receptor (beta chain) is from a study of CD8 T cells in ankylosing spondylitis. TCRdb processed the 5' RACE reads anew with MiXCR; each CDR3 protein has one entry. The sample lists 250,000 to 350,000 distinct CDR3 sequences, over 15% occurring once. CDR1 and CDR2 (germline): DFQATT, SNEGSKA (reference sequence). This CDR3 is 11 amino acids long. The junction had 4 bases not matched to a gene; V was cut back by 6 bases and J by 9 bases. As regards this clonotype: Its cognate antigen is unknown.

Whole-study findings and limits: The study looked at matched synovial fluid samples from ankylosing spondylitis patients. Disease-linked clones were reported to be significantly enriched there. Seemingly distinctive of ankylosing spondylitis blood was a TCR beta motif formed by eight highly homologous variants. As for the disease-linked clones, they showed a CD8+ phenotype and occurred at relatively low frequencies in peripheral blood.

The sequence came from a male donor with ankylosing spondylitis or in good health (not recorded which). V usage is TRBV20-1 and J usage is TRBJ2-3, with 9 bases lining up with TRBD2. The sample consisted of blood, either unsorted or a sorted T cell fraction (not recorded which). The CDR3 protein is CSAPSGGTQYF. CDR3 DNA sequence: TGCAGTGCCCCCAGCGGGGGGACGCAGTATTTT.